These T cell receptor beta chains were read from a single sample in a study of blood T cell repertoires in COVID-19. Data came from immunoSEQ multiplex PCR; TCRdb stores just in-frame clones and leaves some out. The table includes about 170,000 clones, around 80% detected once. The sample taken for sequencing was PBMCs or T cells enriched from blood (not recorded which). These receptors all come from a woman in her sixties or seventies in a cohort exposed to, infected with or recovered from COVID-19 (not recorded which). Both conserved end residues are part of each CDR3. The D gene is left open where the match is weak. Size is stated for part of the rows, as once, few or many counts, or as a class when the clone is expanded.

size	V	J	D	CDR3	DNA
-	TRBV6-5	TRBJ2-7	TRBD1	CASSLDRIYEQYF	TGTGCCAGCAGTTTGGACAGGATCTACGAGCAGTACTTC
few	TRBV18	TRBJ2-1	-	CASSPPTPGLGGWEQFF	TGTGCCAGCTCACCACCCACCCCAGGACTAGGGGGGTGGGAGCAGTTCTTC
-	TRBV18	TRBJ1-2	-	CASSPDYGYTF	TGTGCCAGCTCACCCGACTATGGCTACACCTTC
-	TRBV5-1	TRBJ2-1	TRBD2	CASYPTLAGASNEQFF	TGCGCCAGTTACCCGACCCTAGCGGGAGCTAGCAATGAGCAGTTCTTC
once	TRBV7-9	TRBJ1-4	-	CASSLMGQDEKLFF	TGTGCCAGCAGCTTAATGGGACAAGATGAAAAACTGTTTTTT
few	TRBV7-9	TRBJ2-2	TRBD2	CASSLGLAAGELFF	TGTGCCAGCAGCCTAGGACTAGCTGCCGGGGAGCTGTTTTTT
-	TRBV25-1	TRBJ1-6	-	CASSLPGVGSPLHF	TGTGCCAGCAGTTTGCCGGGGGTTGGTTCACCCCTCCACTTT
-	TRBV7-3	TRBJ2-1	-	CASSLGTGYYNEQFF	TGTGCCAGCAGCTTGGGTACAGGGTATTACAATGAGCAGTTCTTC
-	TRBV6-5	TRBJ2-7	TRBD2	CASSYDLAGSSYEQYF	TGTGCCAGCAGTTACGACTTAGCGGGGTCCTCCTACGAGCAGTACTTC
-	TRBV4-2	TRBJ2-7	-	CASSQPQGSDEQYF	TGTGCCAGCAGCCAGCCACAGGGTTCGGACGAGCAGTACTTC
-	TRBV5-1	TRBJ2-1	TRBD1	CASSLGDRLYNEQFF	TGCGCCAGCAGCTTGGGGGACAGGCTTTACAATGAGCAGTTCTTC
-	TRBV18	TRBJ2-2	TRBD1	CASSPKLQGATGELFF	TGTGCCAGCTCACCGAAACTACAGGGGGCAACCGGGGAGCTGTTTTTT
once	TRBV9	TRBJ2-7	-	CASSRMGGTDLREQYF	TGTGCCAGCAGCAGAATGGGCGGGACCGATTTGAGGGAGCAGTACTTC
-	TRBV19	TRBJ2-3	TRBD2	CASSIGGRGGSTDTQYF	TGTGCCAGTAGTATTGGCGGGAGGGGGGGTAGCACAGATACGCAGTATTTT
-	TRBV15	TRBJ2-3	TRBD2	CATTKSGRETDTQYF	TGTGCCACCACCAAAAGCGGGAGGGAAACAGATACGCAGTATTTT
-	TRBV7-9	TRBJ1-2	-	CASSNRDFGYTF	TGTGCCAGCAGTAACAGGGATTTCGGCTACACCTTC
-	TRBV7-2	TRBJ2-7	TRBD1	CASSPQSGTGIYEQYF	TGTGCCAGCAGCCCGCAATCCGGGACAGGCATCTACGAGCAGTACTTC
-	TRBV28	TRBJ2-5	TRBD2	CASTTGDYAGGTQYF	TGTGCCAGCACTACCGGGGACTACGCCGGCGGAACCCAGTACTTC
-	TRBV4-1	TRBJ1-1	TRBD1	CASSQSGQGARRTEAFF	TGCGCCAGCAGCCAATCGGGACAGGGGGCGCGCAGGACTGAAGCTTTCTTT
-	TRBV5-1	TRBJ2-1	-	CASRLASENEQFF	TGCGCCAGCAGACTAGCTAGTGAAAATGAGCAGTTCTTC
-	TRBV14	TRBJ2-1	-	CASSQGSGYATYNEQFF	TGTGCCAGCAGCCAAGGCTCCGGGTACGCCACCTACAATGAGCAGTTCTTC
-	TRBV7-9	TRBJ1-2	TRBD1	CASSSPRQGHGYTF	TGTGCCAGCAGCTCCCCCCGACAGGGCCATGGCTACACCTTC
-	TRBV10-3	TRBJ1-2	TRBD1	CAISDPTDRGAYGYTF	TGTGCCATCAGTGACCCAACGGACAGGGGGGCCTATGGCTACACCTTC
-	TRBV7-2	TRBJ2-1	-	CASSVQADGLREQFF	TGTGCCAGCAGCGTACAAGCGGATGGGTTGCGGGAGCAGTTCTTC
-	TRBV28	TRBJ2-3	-	CASMFSSTDTQYF	TGTGCCAGCATGTTTAGCAGCACAGATACGCAGTATTTT
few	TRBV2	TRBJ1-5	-	CASRDPRGNQPQHF	TGTGCCAGCAGGGATCCGAGGGGCAATCAGCCCCAGCATTTT
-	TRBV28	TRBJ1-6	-	CASSLPTSGGTLHF	TGTGCCAGCAGTTTACCAACCTCGGGGGGAACCCTCCACTTT
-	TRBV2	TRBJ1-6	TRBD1	CASRGQGNSPLHF	TGTGCCAGCAGGGGACAGGGAAATTCACCCCTCCACTTT
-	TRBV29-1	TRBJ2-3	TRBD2	CSGGLAGVPDTQYF	TGCAGCGGAGGACTAGCGGGAGTCCCAGATACGCAGTATTTT
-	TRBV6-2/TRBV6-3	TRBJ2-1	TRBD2	CASSNPLLAGVRNEQFF	TGTGCCAGCAGTAATCCCTTACTAGCGGGAGTAAGGAATGAGCAGTTCTTC
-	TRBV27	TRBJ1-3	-	CASSLQGGFSGNTIYF	TGTGCCAGCAGTCTTCAAGGAGGGTTCTCTGGAAACACCATATATTTT
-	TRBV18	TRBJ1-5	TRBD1	CASSEGQGFHQPQHF	TGTGCCAGCTCAGAGGGACAGGGGTTCCATCAGCCCCAGCATTTT
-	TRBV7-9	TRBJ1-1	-	CASSLLPPNTEAFF	TGTGCCAGCAGCTTACTCCCTCCGAACACTGAAGCTTTCTTT
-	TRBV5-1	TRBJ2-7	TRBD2	CASSLAVAGLADSYEQYF	TGCGCCAGCAGCTTGGCCGTAGCCGGACTAGCGGACTCCTACGAGCAGTACTTC
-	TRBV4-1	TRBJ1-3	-	CASSQEGSWGNTIYF	TGCGCCAGCAGCCAAGAGGGCAGTTGGGGAAACACCATATATTTT
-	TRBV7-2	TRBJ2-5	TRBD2	CASSLVGTSSQETQYF	TGTGCCAGCAGCTTAGTGGGGACTAGCAGCCAAGAGACCCAGTACTTC
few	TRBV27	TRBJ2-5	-	CASSDQGRGETQYF	TGTGCCAGCAGTGACCAAGGGAGAGGAGAGACCCAGTACTTC
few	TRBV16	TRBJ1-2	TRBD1	CASSQLGQGGAGYTF	TGTGCCAGCAGCCAATTAGGCCAGGGGGGAGCTGGCTACACCTTC
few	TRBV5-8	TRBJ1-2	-	CASSYLQGNYGYTF	TGTGCCAGCAGCTACCTACAGGGAAACTATGGCTACACCTTC
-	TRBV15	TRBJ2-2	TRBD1	CATSRDRGTGDTGELFF	TGTGCCACCAGCAGAGATCGGGGGACAGGTGACACCGGGGAGCTGTTTTTT
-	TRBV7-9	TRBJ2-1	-	CASREWDSPGDEQFF	TGTGCCAGCAGGGAATGGGACTCCCCGGGCGATGAGCAGTTCTTC
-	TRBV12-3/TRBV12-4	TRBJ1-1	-	CASSLVSTEAFF	TGTGCCAGCAGTTTGGTCAGCACTGAAGCTTTCTTT
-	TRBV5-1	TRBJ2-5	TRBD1	CASSPGTAETQYF	TGCGCCAGCAGCCCCGGGACAGCAGAGACCCAGTACTTC
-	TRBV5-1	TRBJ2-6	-	CASSWTVSGANVLTF	TGCGCCAGCAGCTGGACAGTCTCTGGGGCCAACGTCCTGACTTTC
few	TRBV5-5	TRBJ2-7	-	CASSLDGLGVEQYF	TGTGCCAGCAGCTTGGATGGCTTGGGAGTCGAGCAGTACTTC
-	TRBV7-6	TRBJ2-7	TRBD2	CASSFQPASGYEQYF	TGTGCCAGCAGCTTCCAGCCTGCTAGCGGCTACGAGCAGTACTTC
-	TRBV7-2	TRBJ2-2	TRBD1	CASSPWDRRTTGELFF	TGTGCCAGCAGCCCCTGGGACAGGCGAACCACCGGGGAGCTGTTTTTT
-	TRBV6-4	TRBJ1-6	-	CASSDSTVSPLHF	TGTGCCAGCAGTGACTCTACAGTTTCACCCCTCCACTTT
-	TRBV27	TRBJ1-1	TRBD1	CASSPTGQGATEAFF	TGTGCCAGCAGTCCAACAGGACAGGGAGCCACTGAAGCTTTCTTT
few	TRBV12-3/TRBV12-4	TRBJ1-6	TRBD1	CASSYRGNSPLHF	TGTGCCAGCAGTTACAGGGGTAATTCACCCCTCCACTTT
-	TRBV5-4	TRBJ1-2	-	CASSSTQQAYGYTF	TGTGCCAGCAGCTCCACACAGCAAGCCTATGGCTACACCTTC
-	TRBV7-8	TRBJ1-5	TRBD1	CASSPPGQGVWQPQHF	TGTGCCAGCAGCCCCCCGGGACAGGGGGTATGGCAGCCCCAGCATTTT
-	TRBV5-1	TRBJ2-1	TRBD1	CASSARPGGADNEQFF	TGCGCCAGCAGCGCCCGACCAGGGGGCGCAGATAATGAGCAGTTCTTC
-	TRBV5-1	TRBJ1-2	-	CASSSQAIGGYTF	TGCGCCAGCAGCAGTCAGGCGATCGGTGGCTACACCTTC
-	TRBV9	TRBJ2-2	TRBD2	CASSAQTSGITGELFF	TGTGCCAGCAGCGCCCAGACTAGCGGGATAACCGGGGAGCTGTTTTTT
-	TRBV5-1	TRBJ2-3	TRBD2	CASSLALAGSTDTQYF	TGCGCCAGCAGCTTGGCGCTAGCGGGAAGCACAGATACGCAGTATTTT
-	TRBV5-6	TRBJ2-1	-	CASSRGSNNEQFF	TGTGCCAGCAGCCGAGGAAGCAACAATGAGCAGTTCTTC